This T cell receptor beta chain was found in a study of PD-L1 blockade in urothelial cancer. Study context: Male sex and bladder-origin urothelial cancer characterized about 85% of the roughly 29 patients.

A single count supports this clone. Clones were read by immunoSEQ multiplex PCR, and TCRdb kept only the in-frame ones, dropping some. The data contain around 130,000 clones, 84% of them singletons. Germline CDR1 is SNHLY and CDR2 is FYNNEI. V lost 4 bases and J 0 bases, leaving 6 bases between the germline ends. CDR3 size: 13 residues. Time point defined: pretreatment peripheral blood. This chain joins TRBV2 and TRBJ2-5; no reliable D call. This receptor was obtained from a man over 45 with urothelial cancer. The sample in question was PBMCs, obtained around atezolizumab (anti-PD-L1) treatment. The CDR3 coding sequence is TGTGCCAGCAGTGTAGACTACCAAGAGACCCAGTACTTC. Its protein product is CASSVDYQETQYF.